The 25 T cell receptor beta chains below all came from one sample that was sequenced in a study of blood T cell repertoires in COVID-19. This table comes from immunoSEQ multiplex PCR, and its TCRdb copy is limited to in-frame clones, with some not included. The table has 200,000 to 250,000 clones, more than 75% seen once. The sample was PBMCs or T cells enriched from blood (not recorded which). The source of these receptors is a young man with acute COVID-19.

This clone was observed a handful of times. This sequence joins TRBV12-3 or TRBV12-4 and TRBJ1-2; possibly TRBD1 for D (6 bases). The CDR3 sequence is 13 residues long. V was trimmed by 6 bases and J by 2 bases, leaving 10 bases between them. In nucleotides, the CDR3 is TGTGCCAGCAGGGTACAGGGAAACTATGGCTACACCTTC. Translating it yields CASRVQGNYGYTF.

This rearrangement joins TRBV10-3 to TRBJ2-3; the match to TRBD1 covers 9 bases. The germline CDR1 and CDR2 sequences are ENHRY and SYGVKD. V was clipped by 2 bases and J by 3 bases; unmatched bases: 3. The CDR3 runs 15 residues. The CDR3 DNA reads TGTGCCATCAGTGAGGGGGGACAGGGTACAGATACGCAGTATTTT. Its protein product is CAISEGGQGTDTQYF.

V usage is TRBV11-2 and J usage is TRBJ1-2; D is possibly TRBD1 (5 bases). CDR1 is SGHAT, CDR2 FQNNGV, per germline. V lost 5 bases and J 6 bases, leaving 16 bases between the germline ends. The CDR3 is made up of 14 amino acids. The CDR3, as DNA: TGTGCCAGCAGCCCGATCGGGGACTTCAATGGCTACACCTTC. Amino acids: CASSPIGDFNGYTF.

J is TRBJ1-5 and V is TRBV5-6; no reliable D call. In germline, CDR1 is SGHDT, CDR2 YYEEEE. The CDR3 runs to 15 residues. V lost 1 base and J lost 6, with 14 bases in between. The CDR3 region has the DNA TGTGCCAGCAGCTTGCAGCGGGTTAGAATTCAGCCCCAGCATTTT. Protein: CASSLQRVRIQPQHF.

The genes are TRBV3-1 (or the pseudogene TRBV3-2) and TRBJ1-5; no firm D call. This CDR3 has 14 amino acids. Germline CDR1 is LGHDT and CDR2 is YNNKEL (reference sequence). The ends were cut back, 4 bases at V and 1 base at J, with 8 bases in the middle. The CDR3 loop reads CASSLAGSNQPQHF. CDR3 in DNA: TGTGCCAGCAGCCTCGCGGGGAGCAATCAGCCCCAGCATTTT.

The chain links TRBV28 to TRBJ1-1; TRBD1 agrees at 9 bases. The germline V gene has CDR1 MDHEN and CDR2 SYDVKM. This CDR3 has 14 amino acids. The V and J ends lost 6 bases and 4 bases, in that order; junction bases with no gene match: 6. CDR3 loop: CASSPTTGGTEAFF. For the CDR3, the DNA is TGTGCCAGCAGCCCTACGACAGGGGGCACTGAAGCTTTCTTT.

The sample holds one count of this clone. This sequence joins TRBV28 and TRBJ2-1; D ambiguous. Germline CDR1 reads MDHEN; CDR2 reads SYDVKM. CDR3 length: 12 residues. V lost 2 bases, J lost 10 bases, and 9 bases lay in between. CDR3 coding DNA: TGTGCCAGCAGTTTAATCATCCAGGAGCAGTTCTTC. It is translated as CASSLIIQEQFF.

V usage is TRBV6-5 and J usage is TRBJ1-2; 7 nucleotides agree with TRBD1. The CDR3 loop spans 12 amino acids. With V trimmed by 4 bases and J by 8 bases, 4 bases remained unmatched. Germline loops: CDR1 MNHEY, CDR2 SVGAGI. DNA for the CDR3: TGTGCCAGCAGTTGGACAGGTGGAGGCTACACCTTC. It encodes CASSWTGGGYTF.

The chain carries TRBV30 and TRBJ2-7; D perhaps matches TRBD2 (6 bases). CDR1 is GTSNPN, CDR2 SVGIG, per germline (reference sequence). The CDR3 spans 14 residues. Trimming stripped 0 bases from V and 7 bases from J, with 16 bases between. DNA of the CDR3: TGTGCCTGGAGTGTACTAGCCGGATCGGGGGAGCAGTACTTC. This gives the protein CAWSVLAGSGEQYF.

The chain links TRBV30 to TRBJ2-1, with TRBD2 identical over 8 bases. The V and J ends lost 3 bases and 8 bases, in that order; junction bases with no gene match: 9. Germline V gives CDR1 GTSNPN, CDR2 SVGIG (reference sequence). The CDR3 runs to 14 residues. CDR3 protein: CAWRGGLVFDEQFF. Here the CDR3 DNA reads TGTGCCTGGAGGGGGGGACTAGTCTTCGATGAGCAGTTCTTC.

This chain connects TRBV5-5 to TRBJ2-1; a weak D match, TRBD1 (6 bases). This CDR3 has 17 residues. Between the trimmed V and J ends, which lost 4 bases and 5 bases, there was a span of 22 bases. Germline CDR1 reads SGHKS; CDR2 reads YYEKEE (reference sequence). The CDR3 DNA sequence: TGTGCCAGCAGCCGCATTGGTACGGGACAAGGAAACAATGAGCAGTTCTTC. Translation: CASSRIGTGQGNNEQFF.

V usage is TRBV6-1 and J usage is TRBJ2-5; 9 bases match TRBD2. The V and J ends lost 0 bases and 4 bases, in that order; junction bases with no gene match: 9. Germline values: CDR1 MNHNS, CDR2 SASEGT. The CDR3 is made up of 17 amino acids. CDR3 sequence: CASSEASGGTSRETQYF. The CDR3 nucleotides are TGTGCCAGCAGTGAAGCCAGCGGGGGGACCAGCCGAGAGACCCAGTACTTC.

The chain carries TRBV28 and TRBJ1-2, with D perhaps matching TRBD1 (5 bases). The length of the CDR3 is 13 residues. Trimming removed 8 bases at V and 4 bases at J, with 14 bases between. Germline V gene sequence: CDR1 MDHEN, CDR2 SYDVKM. As DNA, the CDR3 is TGTGCCAGCGGGCCTCGGGGGATCTATGGCTACACCTTC. Translated, it gives CASGPRGIYGYTF.

The gene calls are TRBV6-6 and TRBJ2-2; 9 bases fit TRBD1. Germline assignment: CDR1 MNHNY and CDR2 SVGAGI (reference sequence). The CDR3 loop spans 16 amino acids. V was clipped by 6 bases and J by 1 base; unmatched bases: 6. In DNA form, the CDR3 reads TGTGCCAGCAGCCGAGGGACAGGGATGAACACCGGGGAGCTGTTTTTT. Translated, it gives CASSRGTGMNTGELFF.

The V call is TRBV5-1, the J call TRBJ2-2; D not certain. This CDR3 spans 14 amino acids. Per the germline V gene, CDR1 is SGHRS and CDR2 is YFSETQ. The germline V and J ends were trimmed by 1 base and 1 base, with 5 bases remaining between them. The CDR3 is CASSLPENTGELFF. For the CDR3, the DNA is TGCGCCAGCAGCTTGCCAGAGAACACCGGGGAGCTGTTTTTT.

This chain joins TRBV5-1 and TRBJ1-2; tentatively, D is TRBD1 (5 bases). Germline-derived CDR1 and CDR2 are SGHRS and YFSETQ. The CDR3 loop spans 18 amino acids. V lost 0 bases and J lost 2, with 20 bases in between. CDR3 sequence: CASSLGVLRQNLNYGYTF. CDR3 bases: TGCGCCAGCAGCTTGGGGGTCCTGAGACAGAACCTAAACTATGGCTACACCTTC.

The genes are TRBV5-1 and TRBJ2-1, with 10 bases aligning to TRBD2. The CDR3 has 15 residues. With V trimmed by 6 bases and J by 9 bases, 12 bases remained unmatched. CDR1 is SGHRS and CDR2 is YFSETQ in the germline V gene. The CDR3 nucleotides read TGCGCCAGCACCACTTGGTCTAGCGGGGGCGGTGAGCAGTTCTTC. The encoded protein is CASTTWSSGGGEQFF.

The V gene is TRBV14, the J gene TRBJ2-3; the D gene is possibly TRBD1 (5 bases). Germline V CDR1 and CDR2: SGHDN, FVKESK. This CDR3 is 15 amino acids long. Trimming pared 2 bases from V and 0 bases from J, leaving 9 bases between. This CDR3 is CASSQLRVSTDTQYF. The CDR3 DNA reads TGTGCCAGCAGCCAACTCAGGGTGAGCACAGATACGCAGTATTTT. Full variable domain (rest looked up from reference TRBV14 and TRBJ2-3): EAGVTQFPSHSVIEKGQTVTLRCDPISGHDNLYWYRRVMGKEIKFLLHFVKESKQDESGMPNNRFLAERTGGTYSTLKVQPAELEDSGVYFCASSQLRVSTDTQYFGPGTRLTVL.

This clone has just a few counts. The chain couples TRBV25-1 to TRBJ2-1; D perhaps matches TRBD2 (6 bases). V lost 3 bases, J lost 10 bases, and 16 bases lay in between. CDR3 length equals 14 residues. Germline V gene data show CDR1 as MGHDK and CDR2 as SYGVNS. This CDR3 reads CASSDPREIEEQFF. In DNA, the CDR3 is TGTGCCAGCAGTGACCCCCGGGAGATCGAGGAGCAGTTCTTC. Using reference TRBV25-1 and TRBJ2-1 for the parts outside the CDR3, the full variable domain is EADIYQTPRYLVIGTGKKITLECSQTMGHDKMYWYQQDPGMELHLIHYSYGVNSTEKGDLSSESTVSRIRTEHFPLTLESARPSHTSQYLCASSDPREIEEQFFGPGTRLTVL.

The rearrangement uses TRBV5-1 and TRBJ1-1; 8 bases align to TRBD1. Germline loops: CDR1 SGHRS, CDR2 YFSETQ. The V and J ends lost 4 bases and 0 bases, in that order; junction bases with no gene match: 8. The CDR3 totals 16 residues. The CDR3 DNA is TGCGCCAGCAGCCCCGCCGCAGGGGGCTTGAACACTGAAGCTTTCTTT. Protein sequence: CASSPAAGGLNTEAFF.

This sequence joins TRBV2 and TRBJ1-5, with 8 positions matching TRBD1. V gave up 6 bases and J gave up 4 bases; unmatched junction bases: 5. The germline V gene encodes CDR1 SNHLY and CDR2 FYNNEI. The CDR3 is 14 residues long. CDR3: CASRGTGNNQPQHF. The CDR3 DNA follows: TGTGCCAGCAGAGGGACAGGTAATAATCAGCCCCAGCATTTT.

This clone was seen a handful of times. This chain connects TRBV3-1 (or the pseudogene TRBV3-2) to TRBJ2-2, with D maybe TRBD2 (6 bases). The CDR3 contains 17 residues. Trimming removed 4 bases at V and 2 bases at J, with 17 bases between. CDR1 is LGHDT and CDR2 is YNNKEL in the germline V gene (reference sequence). The DNA for the CDR3 is TGTGCCAGCAGCCTGGAGGGAGACAGCTACAACACCGGGGAGCTGTTTTTT. It yields the protein CASSLEGDSYNTGELFF.

The rearrangement joins TRBV29-1 to TRBJ1-2; weak D call: TRBD1 (6 bases). Germline V gives CDR1 SQVTM, CDR2 ANQGSEA. V lost 1 base and J 8 bases, leaving 17 bases between the germline ends. The CDR3 is 14 amino acids. CDR3 sequence (DNA): TGCAGCGTTGAAGCAAGCCAGGGGATGAAAGGCTACACCTTC. It yields the protein CSVEASQGMKGYTF.

The V and J genes are TRBV2 and TRBJ2-1, with 7 positions matching TRBD1. Germline V gene lookup returns CDR1 SNHLY and CDR2 FYNNEI. V shed 3 bases, J shed 6 bases, and the junction held 14 bases outside the gene matches. CDR3 size: 17 residues. The CDR3 DNA reads as TGTGCCAGCAGTGATCCAGTTGCCCAGACAGGGTCCAATGAGCAGTTCTTC. Residues: CASSDPVAQTGSNEQFF.

The rearrangement uses TRBV4-1 and TRBJ1-4; a weak D match, TRBD1 (6 bases). The V and J ends lost 0 bases and 7 bases respectively, with 12 bases between them. This CDR3 is 15 amino acids long. CDR1 is MGHRA, CDR2 YSYEKL, per germline. CDR3 bases: TGCGCCAGCAGCCAAGATGGGGGCGCGGGTGAAAAACTGTTTTTT. It encodes CASSQDGGAGEKLFF.